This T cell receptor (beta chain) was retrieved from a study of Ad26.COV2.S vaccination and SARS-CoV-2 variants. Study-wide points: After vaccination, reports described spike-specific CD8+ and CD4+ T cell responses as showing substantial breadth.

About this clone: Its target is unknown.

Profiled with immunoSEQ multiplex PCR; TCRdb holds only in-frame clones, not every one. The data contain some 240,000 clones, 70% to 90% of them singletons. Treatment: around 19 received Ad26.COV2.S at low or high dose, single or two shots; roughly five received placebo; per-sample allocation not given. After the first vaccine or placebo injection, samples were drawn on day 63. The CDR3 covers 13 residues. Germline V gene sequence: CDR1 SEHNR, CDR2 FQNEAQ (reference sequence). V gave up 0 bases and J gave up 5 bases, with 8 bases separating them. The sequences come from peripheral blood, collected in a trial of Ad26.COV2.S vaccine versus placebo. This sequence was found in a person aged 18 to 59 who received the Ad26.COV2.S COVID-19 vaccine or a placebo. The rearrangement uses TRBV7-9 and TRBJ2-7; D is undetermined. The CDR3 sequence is CASSLAGFDEQYV. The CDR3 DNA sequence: TGTGCCAGCAGCTTAGCAGGATTCGACGAGCAGTACGTC.